A single sample is the source of the 9 T cell receptor beta chains below, sequenced in a study of CD8 T cells in Susac syndrome. RNA totalling about 0.5 to 1 ug underwent reverse transcription with random hexamers. TCRdb re-analysed the immunoSEQ multiplex PCR reads in MiXCR, keeping a single row per CDR3 protein. Counted here are 350,000 to 550,000 distinct CDR3 sequences, around 85% occurring once; the ten biggest clones make up roughly 0.11%. The source material was CD8+ T cells from PBMCs. The receptors derive from a human donor with multiple sclerosis.

This clonotype came up once. The chain joins TRBV19 to TRBJ1-1; TRBD1 aligns across 7 bases. The CDR3 is 14 amino acids. The germline gives CDR1 LNHDA, CDR2 SQIVND (reference sequence). V was pared by 7 bases and J by 5 bases, with 10 bases of the junction left unmatched. The CDR3: CASTEGGGSTEAFF. CDR3 nucleotides: TGTGCCAGTACCGAGGGAGGGGGCTCGACTGAAGCTTTCTTT.

The chain employs TRBV7-9 and TRBJ2-1; D remains unclear. Trimming left V 2 bases short and J 11 bases short, with 7 bases between. Germline lookup yields CDR1 SEHNR and CDR2 FQNEAQ (reference sequence). The CDR3 has 11 residues. DNA of the CDR3: TGTGCCAGCAGCTTATCTGGGAAGCAGTTCTTC. This sequence encodes CASSLSGKQFF. Complete variable domain (other parts from reference TRBV7-9 and TRBJ2-1): DTGVSQNPRHKITKRGQNVTFRCDPISEHNRLYWYRQTLGQGPEFLTYFQNEAQLEKSRLLSDRFSAERPKGSFSTLEIQRTEQGDSAMYLCASSLSGKQFFGPGTRLTVL.

This rearrangement joins TRBV7-9 to TRBJ2-7; 11 nucleotides align to TRBD1. With 5 bases clipped from V and 6 bases from J, the junction kept 6 bases outside the gene matches. The CDR3 consists of 14 residues. Germline V gene lookup returns CDR1 SEHNR and CDR2 FQNEAQ (reference sequence). The CDR3 nucleotides read TGTGCCAGCAGCGCCGGACAGGGGGCGGCCGAGCAGTACTTC. It encodes CASSAGQGAAEQYF.

This chain links TRBV12-3 or TRBV12-4 with TRBJ1-2, with D tentatively TRBD1 (6 bases). V lost 6 bases, J lost 4 bases, and 12 bases lay in between. The CDR3 runs 13 residues. CDR3 protein: CASRGQLFYGYTF. In nucleotides, the CDR3 is TGTGCCAGCAGAGGACAGCTTTTCTATGGCTACACCTTC.

This clonotype was seen more than once but under ten times. J is TRBJ2-7 and V is TRBV4-2; D is ambiguous. The CDR3 has 15 residues. V lost 0 bases to trimming and J lost 2 bases, with 11 bases between them. The germline CDR1 and CDR2 sequences are LGHNA and YNFKEQ. Here the CDR3 DNA reads TGTGCCAGCAGCCAAGATATGGAGAGAGCCTACGAGCAGTACTTC. Translating it yields CASSQDMERAYEQYF.

The rearrangement joins TRBV27 to TRBJ1-1; 9 bases match TRBD1. This CDR3 has 17 residues. Germline V gene lookup returns CDR1 MNHEY and CDR2 SMNVEV (reference sequence). With 3 bases clipped from V and 4 bases from J, the junction kept 12 bases outside the gene matches. Here the CDR3 DNA reads TGTGCCAGCAGTTTTGACAGGGGGTCATTGGACTTCACTGAAGCTTTCTTT. It encodes CASSFDRGSLDFTEAFF.

V gene TRBV6-5 combines with J gene TRBJ2-7; TRBD2 agrees at 7 bases. From germline, CDR1 is MNHEY and CDR2 SVGAGI. After removal of 6 bases from V and 4 bases from J, the junction contained 9 bases not matched to a gene. This CDR3 comprises 14 residues. CDR3 nucleotides: TGTGCCAGCAGGGGGAGGGAGTCCGTTTACGAGCAGTACTTC. Its translation: CASRGRESVYEQYF.

V and J are TRBV28 and TRBJ2-7; D gene unclear. V lost 3 bases and J lost 5, with 17 bases in between. Germline loops: CDR1 MDHEN, CDR2 SYDVKM. The CDR3 spans 15 residues. DNA for the CDR3: TGTGCCAGCAGTTTCCTCAAGGAGTACACGGACGAGCAGTACTTC. Translating gives CASSFLKEYTDEQYF.

This clonotype was seen more than once but under ten times. V gene TRBV7-6 combines with J gene TRBJ2-1; 9 nucleotides align to TRBD1. The V and J ends lost 1 base and 6 bases, in that order; junction bases with no gene match: 4. Germline assignment: CDR1 SGHVS and CDR2 FNYEAQ. This CDR3 spans 15 amino acids. In DNA form, the CDR3 reads TGTGCCAGCAGCTTAGGGCGACAGGGGGTCAATGAGCAGTTCTTC. This encodes CASSLGRQGVNEQFF.